These 13 T cell receptor beta chains originate from one sample sequenced in a study of blood T cell repertoires in COVID-19. Data came from immunoSEQ multiplex PCR; TCRdb stores just in-frame clones and leaves some out. The sample lists about 150,000 clones, 80% to 90% occurring once. What was sequenced was peripheral blood. The receptors were sampled from a man younger than 30 with COVID-19, enrolled during active disease.

The V and J genes are TRBV7-9 and TRBJ2-7; TRBD1 agrees at 8 bases. This CDR3 is built from 16 residues. V was clipped by 4 bases and J by 0 bases; unmatched bases: 8. From germline, CDR1 is SEHNR and CDR2 FQNEAQ (reference sequence). The chain's CDR3 is CASSSETGGISYEQYF. CDR3 bases: TGTGCCAGCAGCTCAGAAACAGGGGGAATCTCCTACGAGCAGTACTTC.

The chain has TRBV4-1 and TRBJ1-1; TRBD1 agrees at 8 bases. The CDR3 consists of 14 residues. J was trimmed by 7 bases and V by 1 base; bases with no gene match: 5. Per the germline V gene, CDR1 is MGHRA and CDR2 is YSYEKL. CDR3 in DNA: TGCGCCAGCAGCCAAGGGCAGGGGGCGGTTGAAGCTTTCTTT. Translating gives CASSQGQGAVEAFF.

The V gene is TRBV5-1, the J gene TRBJ2-1; 10 nucleotides line up with TRBD2. With 1 base clipped from V and 9 bases from J, the junction kept 4 bases outside the gene matches. Per germline, CDR1 SGHRS and CDR2 YFSETQ. This CDR3 contains 14 residues. CDR3 in amino acids: CASSLSSGRSEQFF. The CDR3 DNA reads TGCGCCAGCAGCTTGAGTAGCGGGAGGAGTGAGCAGTTCTTC.

The rearrangement uses TRBV28 and TRBJ2-3; the D is unclear. The V end lost 2 bases, the J end lost 5 bases, and 5 bases lay between the germline ends. This CDR3 contains 12 residues. In germline, CDR1 is MDHEN, CDR2 SYDVKM. The CDR3 loop reads CASSLSVDTQYF. For the CDR3, the DNA is TGTGCCAGCAGTTTAAGCGTAGATACGCAGTATTTT.

The chain combines TRBV27 with TRBJ2-3; D uncertain. CDR3 size: 14 residues. The V and J ends lost 3 bases and 4 bases respectively, with 11 bases between them. Germline lookup yields CDR1 MNHEY and CDR2 SMNVEV (reference sequence). Here the CDR3 reads CASSFGVYSDTQYF. In DNA, the CDR3 is TGTGCCAGCAGTTTTGGTGTCTACTCAGATACGCAGTATTTT.

The chain couples TRBV11-2 to TRBJ2-7, with TRBD1 matching over 8 bases. The CDR3 is 16 residues long. Trimming at V came to 5 bases and at J to 7 bases, leaving 16 bases not matched to a gene. Germline V gene lookup returns CDR1 SGHAT and CDR2 FQNNGV. The CDR3 bases are TGTGCCAGCAGCCCACGCTCCGGGACAGGTCCCCTGGAGCAGTACTTC. Translating gives CASSPRSGTGPLEQYF.

In regard to this clone: Mismatch with germline at one junction end may stem from a read error. Other DNA sequences from this sample encode an identical CDR3 as well. V and J are TRBV28 and TRBJ1-4; 12 nucleotides align to TRBD1. The length of the CDR3 is 15 residues. Looked up from germline, CDR1 is MDHEN and CDR2 is SYDVKM. The CDR3 region has the DNA TGTGCCAGCAGAGGGACAGGGGGCGCCGGTGAAAAACTGCTTTTT. This sequence encodes CASRGTGGAGEKLLF.

This chain uses TRBV5-5 with TRBJ2-1, with TRBD2 as a possible D gene (5 bases). The V and J ends lost 6 bases and 5 bases respectively, with 18 bases between them. Germline CDR1 is SGHKS and CDR2 is YYEKEE (reference sequence). This CDR3 region has 15 residues. The chain's CDR3 is CASTGGITGDNEQFF. CDR3 bases: TGTGCCAGCACCGGTGGGATAACCGGGGACAATGAGCAGTTCTTC.

The rearrangement links TRBV5-4 to TRBJ2-2, with TRBD2 matching over 10 bases. Germline CDR1 reads SGHNT; CDR2 reads YYREEE (reference sequence). This CDR3 has 16 residues. Unmatched junction bases numbered 6, after V lost 3 bases and J lost 4 bases. This chain's CDR3 is CASSWWTSGGTGELFF. In nucleotides, the CDR3 is TGTGCCAGCAGCTGGTGGACTAGCGGAGGCACCGGGGAGCTGTTTTTT.

This clone has a handful of counts. The rearrangement joins TRBV7-2 to TRBJ1-1; tentative D call: TRBD1 (5 bases). Germline-derived CDR1 and CDR2 are SGHTA and FQGNSA. Trimming stripped 3 bases from V and 0 bases from J, with 11 bases between. The CDR3 consists of 15 residues. The chain's CDR3 is CASSLQGNMNTEAFF. For the CDR3, the DNA is TGTGCCAGCAGCTTGCAGGGTAACATGAACACTGAAGCTTTCTTT.

This chain connects TRBV19 to TRBJ2-1; 8 nucleotides agree with TRBD1. The germline V gene has CDR1 LNHDA and CDR2 SQIVND (reference sequence). The J segment lost 2 bases and the V segment lost 10 bases, leaving 13 bases of the junction unmatched. The CDR3 is made up of 16 amino acids. The CDR3 protein is CATRDPGQVTYNEQFF. DNA for the CDR3: TGTGCCACCCGAGACCCGGGACAGGTAACCTACAATGAGCAGTTCTTC.

This clone was found once. The V call is TRBV19, the J call TRBJ1-5; 10 bases are shared with TRBD1. Germline values: CDR1 LNHDA, CDR2 SQIVND (reference sequence). The ends lost 8 bases at V and 2 bases at J; junction bases unmatched: 0. CDR3 length: 13 residues. The CDR3 sequence: CASGTGGNQPQHF. CDR3 sequence (DNA): TGTGCCAGTGGGACAGGGGGCAATCAGCCCCAGCATTTT.

This chain joins TRBV30 and TRBJ2-5; maybe TRBD2 (5 bases). Trimming removed 4 bases from V and 5 bases from J, with 8 bases in between. This CDR3 comprises 11 residues. Germline CDR1 reads GTSNPN; CDR2 reads SVGIG (reference sequence). DNA for the CDR3: TGTGCCTGGAATACGGGGGAGACCCAGTACTTC. Amino acids: CAWNTGETQYF.